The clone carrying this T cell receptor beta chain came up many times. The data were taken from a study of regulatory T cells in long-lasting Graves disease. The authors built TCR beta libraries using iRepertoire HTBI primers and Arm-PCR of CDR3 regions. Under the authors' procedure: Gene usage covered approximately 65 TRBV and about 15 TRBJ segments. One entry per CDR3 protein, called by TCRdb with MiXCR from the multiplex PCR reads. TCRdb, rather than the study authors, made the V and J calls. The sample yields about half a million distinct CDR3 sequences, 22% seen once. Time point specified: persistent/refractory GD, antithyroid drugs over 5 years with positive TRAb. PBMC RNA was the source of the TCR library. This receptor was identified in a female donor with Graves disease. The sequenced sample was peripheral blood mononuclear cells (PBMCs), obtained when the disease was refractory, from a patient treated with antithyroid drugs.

This chain's CDR3 is CASRRAGMNTEAFF. CDR3 nucleotides: TGTGCCAGCAGGAGGGCAGGGATGAACACTGAAGCTTTCTTT. The rearrangement links TRBV6-1 to TRBJ1-1; a possible D gene is TRBD1 (5 bases). V was trimmed by 6 bases and J by 0 bases, leaving 11 bases between them. The CDR3 totals 14 residues. Germline-derived CDR1 and CDR2 are MNHNS and SASEGT.